One and the same sample provided the 12 T cell receptor beta chains below, sequenced in a study of kidney transplant recipient with SARS-CoV-2 infection. TCRdb processed the reads anew with MiXCR; each CDR3 protein has one entry. The profile covers roughly 250,000 distinct CDR3 sequences, with roughly 26% appearing a single time and less than 8.5% taken by the ten largest. This specimen consisted of a blood sample, obtained at baseline and on roughly day 120 from a kidney transplant recipient. Every receptor here comes from a male patient between 25 and 39 years old who had COVID-19 and was a kidney transplant recipient. Some T cells may be supplied by the graft donor.

This clonotype was seen at least ten times. This chain connects TRBV4-3 to TRBJ1-2; a weak D match, TRBD1 (5 bases). The CDR3 is 17 amino acids. V was shortened by 4 bases and J by 4 bases, with 22 bases between the two germline ends. CDR1 LGHNA and CDR2 YSLEER come from the germline V gene. The CDR3 loop reads CASSLGTGRRKTYGYTF. The CDR3 DNA is TGCGCCAGCAGCCTTGGAACAGGACGTCGAAAGACCTATGGCTACACCTTC.

Concerning this clonotype itself: This may be a read error: a much more frequent sequence differs by one nucleotide. No conserved phenylalanine or tryptophan is present at the end of the CDR3, so a read error is the likely explanation. The chain is built from TRBV18 and TRBJ1-1; D call uncertain. Trimming left V 1 base short and J 0 bases short, with 9 bases between. Germline CDR1 KGHSH, CDR2 LQKENI. The CDR3 loop spans 15 amino acids. The DNA for the CDR3 is TGTGCCAGCTCACCACGTCTAGGGTTGAACACTGAAGCTTTCCTT. Its translation is CASSPRLGLNTEAFL.

The genes are TRBV11-2 and TRBJ2-1; 7 positions match TRBD1. V shed 4 bases and J 2 bases; nucleotides not matched to a gene: 8. CDR1 is SGHAT, CDR2 FQNNGV, per germline. The CDR3 covers 16 residues. In nucleotides, the CDR3 is TGTGCCAGCAGCTCCCACAGGGGACCTGCCTACAATGAGCAGTTCTTC. It encodes CASSSHRGPAYNEQFF.

Points on this clonotype: A single base separates this from a much larger clone, so it may be a read error. The rearrangement uses TRBV20-1 and TRBJ1-4, with 8 bases lining up with TRBD1. The germline gives CDR1 DFQATT, CDR2 SNEGSKA (reference sequence). The CDR3 has 13 amino acids. Here the CDR3 DNA reads TGCAGTGCTCAGGGGGCAGGAAGGGAAAAACTGCTTTTT. Translated, it gives CSAQGAGREKLLF.

This clonotype was seen many times. CDR3 protein: CASSSENHSRQSRANVLTF. DNA of the CDR3: TGTGCCAGCAGTTCGGAGAACCACAGCAGACAAAGTCGGGCCAACGTCCTGACTTTC. V gene TRBV12-3 or TRBV12-4 combines with J gene TRBJ2-6; no definite D call. V lost 4 bases and J lost 5, with 24 bases in between. The CDR3 loop spans 19 amino acids.

This clonotype was counted only a few times. V is TRBV6-5 and J is TRBJ2-1; 8 nucleotides line up with TRBD2. CDR3 length: 14 residues. Germline V gene sequence: CDR1 MNHEY, CDR2 SVGAGI. After removal of 3 bases from V and 10 bases from J, the junction contained 8 bases not matched to a gene. The CDR3 DNA follows: TGTGCCAGCAGTTATGCCGGACTAGCTAGGGAGCAGTTCTTC. Translating gives CASSYAGLAREQFF.

This clonotype has a handful of counts. CDR3 in amino acids: CASSLEADSPLHF. Here the CDR3 DNA reads TGTGCCAGCAGCCTGGAGGCTGATTCACCCCTCCACTTT. The rearrangement links TRBV5-6 to TRBJ1-6, with D uncertain. Trimming removed 4 bases at V and 8 bases at J, with 10 bases between. The CDR3 extends over 13 amino acids. CDR1 is SGHDT and CDR2 is YYEEEE in the germline V gene.

In its sample, this clonotype was seen many times. The gene calls are TRBV5-1 and TRBJ1-5; a possible D gene is TRBD1 (5 bases). The CDR3 totals 15 residues. Germline loops: CDR1 SGHRS, CDR2 YFSETQ. Trimming cost V 0 bases and J 1 base, with 8 bases left between them. The CDR3 DNA reads TGCGCCAGCAGCTTGGCCCCAGGGAGCAATCAGCCCCAGCATTTT. Amino acids: CASSLAPGSNQPQHF. Complete variable domain (other parts from reference TRBV5-1 and TRBJ1-5): KAGVTQTPRYLIKTRGQQVTLSCSPISGHRSVSWYQQTPGQGLQFLFEYFSETQRNKGNFPGRFSGRQFSNSRSEMNVSTLELGDSALYLCASSLAPGSNQPQHFGDGTRLSIL.

This clonotype was found many times. The rearrangement joins TRBV4-1 to TRBJ1-5, with D unclear. The V and J ends lost 0 bases and 7 bases respectively, with 7 bases between them. There are 13 residues in the CDR3. Per the germline V gene, CDR1 is MGHRA and CDR2 is YSYEKL. CDR3 amino acids: CASSQDKEQPQHF. Here the CDR3 DNA reads TGCGCCAGCAGCCAAGATAAAGAACAGCCCCAGCATTTT.

The table lists this clonotype with many counts. The rearrangement joins TRBV5-5 to TRBJ1-3; no clear D. This CDR3 is built from 14 residues. V lost 0 bases and J 4 bases, leaving 8 bases between the germline ends. CDR1 is SGHKS and CDR2 is YYEKEE in the germline V gene (reference sequence). CDR3 nucleotides: TGTGCCAGCAGCTTGGAGGGCATCGGAAACACCATATATTTT. It encodes CASSLEGIGNTIYF.

This clonotype was observed many times. The rearrangement uses TRBV7-2 and TRBJ2-4; 11 bases fit TRBD2. The better agreement between TRBJ2-7 and the DNA end casts doubt on the J call. The length of the CDR3 is 19 residues. The germline CDR1 and CDR2 sequences are SGHTA and FQGNSA. In DNA form, the CDR3 reads TGTGCCAGCAGCTTACTGGGACTAGCGGCAGATCTTACCGCTTACGAGCAGTACTTC. It translates to CASSLLGLAADLTAYEQYF.

Note on this clonotype: A much larger clone sits a single nucleotide away, making a read error possible. The chain uses TRBV18 and TRBJ1-5; tentatively, D is TRBD1 (6 bases). Germline CDR1 reads KGHSH; CDR2 reads LQKENI. This CDR3 spans 13 amino acids. In DNA, the CDR3 is TGTGCCAGCCCACCGGGGGCGTATCAGCCCCAGCATTTT. It encodes CASPPGAYQPQHF. The full variable domain, completed using reference TRBV18 and TRBJ1-5, is NAGVMQNPRHLVRRRGQEARLRCSPMKGHSHVYWYRQLPEEGLKFMVYLQKENIIDESGMPKERFSAEFPKEGPSILRIQQVVRGDSAAYFCASPPGAYQPQHFGDGTRLSIL.